A single sample gave rise to the 8 T cell receptor beta chains below, sequenced in a study of identical twins. TCRdb fed the 5' RACE reads into MiXCR, producing one record per CDR3 protein. The data show approximately 600,000 distinct CDR3 sequences, roughly 9.5% seen once. These same data were also listed under a study on yellow fever vaccine responses in identical twins.

Sequenced material: PBMCs. Every receptor here comes from a woman aged 18 to 35 in good health.

The chain joins TRBV12-3 or TRBV12-4 to TRBJ1-3; D call uncertain. This CDR3 has 16 residues. Trimming took off 3 bases at V and 0 bases at J, with 12 bases between the two ends. CDR3 DNA: TGTGCCAGCAGTTTCATGGTTGGGAGCTCTGGAAACACCATATATTTT. Translated, it gives CASSFMVGSSGNTIYF.

This clonotype was counted only a few times. The CDR3 DNA is TGCAGCGTTGCCGAGCGCCGACCAGAGACCCAGTACTTC. Its protein product is CSVAERRPETQYF. V usage is TRBV29-1 and J usage is TRBJ2-5, with D hard to call. V was trimmed by 4 bases and J by 4 bases, leaving 13 bases between them. There are 13 residues in the CDR3. CDR1 and CDR2 from the germline V gene are SQVTM and ANQGSEA.

This clonotype was found many times. The rearrangement joins TRBV7-2 to TRBJ1-3; tentative D call: TRBD1 (6 bases). The germline V gene has CDR1 SGHTA and CDR2 FQGNSA. V dropped 3 bases and J dropped 0 bases, with 9 bases sitting between them. The CDR3 runs to 15 residues. The CDR3 spells CASSFMTGSGNTIYF. As DNA, the CDR3 is TGTGCCAGCAGCTTTATGACAGGCTCTGGAAACACCATATATTTT.

This clonotype was counted between two and nine times. The rearrangement joins TRBV25-1 to TRBJ2-7; D gene unclear. V lost 2 bases and J 5 bases, leaving 4 bases between the germline ends. In germline, CDR1 is MGHDK, CDR2 SYGVNS. The CDR3 loop spans 11 amino acids. CDR3 nucleotide sequence: TGTGCCAGCAGTGAAAGGAACGAGCAGTACTTC. Translating gives CASSERNEQYF.

This clonotype has a count of ten or more. This sequence joins TRBV5-1 and TRBJ2-5, with TRBD1 identical over 7 bases. This CDR3 has 14 amino acids. From germline, CDR1 is SGHRS and CDR2 YFSETQ. The junction had 7 bases not matched to a gene; V was cut back by 6 bases and J by 2 bases. CDR3 sequence: CASKQTGPQETQYF. CDR3 in DNA: TGCGCCAGCAAACAGACAGGGCCGCAAGAGACCCAGTACTTC.

This sequence joins TRBV7-2 and TRBJ1-1; 9 bases are shared with TRBD1. The length of the CDR3 is 15 residues. Germline CDR1 and CDR2: SGHTA and FQGNSA. The trim removed 5 bases at V and 5 bases at J, leaving 9 bases unmatched. The CDR3 loop is CASSPLDRGWTEAFF. Here the CDR3 DNA reads TGTGCCAGCAGCCCCTTGGACAGGGGTTGGACTGAAGCTTTCTTT.

This clonotype was observed a handful of times. The rearrangement joins TRBV20-1 to TRBJ2-7; TRBD2 might be the D (6 bases). V was cut by 2 bases and J by 2 bases, with 19 bases left in between. From germline, CDR1 is DFQATT and CDR2 SNEGSKA (reference sequence). The length of the CDR3 is 16 residues. The CDR3 DNA follows: TGCAGTGCTAGACTAGCGCTGAGCGGGCCCACCTACGAGCAGTACTTC. Translation: CSARLALSGPTYEQYF.

The chain joins TRBV20-1 to TRBJ2-1; no definite D call. Germline V CDR1 and CDR2: DFQATT, SNEGSKA (reference sequence). There are 15 residues in the CDR3. Trimming removed 4 bases at V and 0 bases at J, with 13 bases between. CDR3 sequence (DNA): TGCAGTGCTATTTCCCCGTGGAGCTCCTACAATGAGCAGTTCTTC. Translated, it gives CSAISPWSSYNEQFF.